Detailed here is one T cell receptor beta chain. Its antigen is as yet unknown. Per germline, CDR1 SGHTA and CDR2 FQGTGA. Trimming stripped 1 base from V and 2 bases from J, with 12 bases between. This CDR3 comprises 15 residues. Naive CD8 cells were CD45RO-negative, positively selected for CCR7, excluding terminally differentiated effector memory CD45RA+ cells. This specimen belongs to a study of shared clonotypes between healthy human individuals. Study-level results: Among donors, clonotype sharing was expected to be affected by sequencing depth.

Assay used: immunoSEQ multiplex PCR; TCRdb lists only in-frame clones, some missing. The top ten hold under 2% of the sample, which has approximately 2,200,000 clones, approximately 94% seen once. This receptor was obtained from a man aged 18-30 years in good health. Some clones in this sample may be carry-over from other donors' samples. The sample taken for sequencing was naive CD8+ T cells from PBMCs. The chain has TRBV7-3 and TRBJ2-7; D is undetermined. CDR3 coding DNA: TGTGCCAGCAGCTTAATCGTCCTGATCCCCTACGAGCAGTACTTC. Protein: CASSLIVLIPYEQYF.